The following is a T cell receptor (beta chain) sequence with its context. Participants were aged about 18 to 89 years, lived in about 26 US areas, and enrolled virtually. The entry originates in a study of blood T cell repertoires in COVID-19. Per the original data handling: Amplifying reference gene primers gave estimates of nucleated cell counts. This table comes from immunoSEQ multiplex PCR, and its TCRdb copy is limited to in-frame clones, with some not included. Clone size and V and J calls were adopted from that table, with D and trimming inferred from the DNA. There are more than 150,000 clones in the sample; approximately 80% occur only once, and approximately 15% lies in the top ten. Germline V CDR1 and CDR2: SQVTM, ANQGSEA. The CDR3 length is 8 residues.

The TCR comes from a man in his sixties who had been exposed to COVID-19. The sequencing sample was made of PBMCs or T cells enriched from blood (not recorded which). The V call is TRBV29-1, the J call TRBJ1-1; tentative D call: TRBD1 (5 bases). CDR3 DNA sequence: TGCGTCCTCGGGGGGGGTTTCTTT. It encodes CVLGGGFF.